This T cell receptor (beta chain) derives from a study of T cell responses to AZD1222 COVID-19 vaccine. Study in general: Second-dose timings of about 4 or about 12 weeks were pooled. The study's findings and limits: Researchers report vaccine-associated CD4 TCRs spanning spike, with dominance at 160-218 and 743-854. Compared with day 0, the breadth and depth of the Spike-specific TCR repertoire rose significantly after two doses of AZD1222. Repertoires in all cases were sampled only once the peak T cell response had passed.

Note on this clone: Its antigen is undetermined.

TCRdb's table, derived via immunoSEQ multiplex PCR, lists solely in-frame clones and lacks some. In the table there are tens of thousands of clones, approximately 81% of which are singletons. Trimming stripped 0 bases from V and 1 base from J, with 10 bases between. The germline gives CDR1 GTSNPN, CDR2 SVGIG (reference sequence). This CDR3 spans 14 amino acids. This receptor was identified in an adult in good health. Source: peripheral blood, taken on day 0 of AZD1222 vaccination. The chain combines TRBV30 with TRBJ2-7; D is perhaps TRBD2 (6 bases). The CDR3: CAWSVFGGSYEQYF. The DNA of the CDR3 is TGTGCCTGGAGTGTATTCGGGGGATCCTACGAGCAGTACTTC.